Listed here are 32 T cell receptor beta chains from one sample, sequenced in a study of blood T cell repertoires in COVID-19. Assay used: immunoSEQ multiplex PCR; TCRdb lists only in-frame clones, some missing. Altogether fewer than 150,000 clones are present, roughly four fifths being singletons, with the ten largest covering approximately 20%. Sample: PBMCs or T cells enriched from blood (not recorded which). These receptors were taken from a man under 40 who had recovered from COVID-19.

In this sample, this clone turned up a few times. This sequence joins TRBV3-1 (or the pseudogene TRBV3-2) and TRBJ1-6; D call uncertain. Germline V CDR1 and CDR2: LGHDT, YNNKEL (reference sequence). Trimming cost V 0 bases and J 7 bases, with 7 bases left between them. This CDR3 has 14 residues. The CDR3 DNA reads TGTGCCAGCAGCCAAGATCCGGGGAATTCACCCCTCCACTTT. This encodes CASSQDPGNSPLHF.

The chain carries TRBV6-5 and TRBJ1-6, with 8 nucleotides matching TRBD1. Germline V gene data show CDR1 as MNHEY and CDR2 as SVGAGI. This CDR3 contains 16 residues. The trim removed 0 bases at V and 7 bases at J, leaving 5 bases unmatched. CDR3 nucleotides: TGTGCCAGCAGTTACTCGCGACAGGGGCTAAATTCACCCCTCCACTTT. It translates to CASSYSRQGLNSPLHF.

The V call is TRBV7-5, the J call TRBJ1-6; the table's D call of TRBD1 was not tested on the DNA. TRBV7-5 is given as a pseudogene. This CDR3 has 17 residues. The CDR3 sequence is CVRSTPRTGADNSPLHF. CDR3 bases: TGTGTCAGAAGCACCCCTAGGACAGGAGCCGATAATTCACCCCTCCACTTT.

The chain couples TRBV28 to TRBJ1-2, with D unresolved. V shed 8 bases and J shed 4 bases, with 11 bases lying between them. The CDR3 contains 12 residues. Per the germline V gene, CDR1 is MDHEN and CDR2 is SYDVKM. CDR3 DNA: TGTGCCAGCCACGACCCGGGCTATGGCTACACCTTC. Protein sequence: CASHDPGYGYTF.

This clone occurred a few times. The gene calls are TRBV25-1 and TRBJ2-3, with TRBD1 matching over 8 bases. The trim removed 7 bases at V and 0 bases at J, leaving 15 bases unmatched. Germline V gives CDR1 MGHDK, CDR2 SYGVNS. This CDR3 comprises 18 residues. CDR3 coding DNA: TGTGCCAGCACTGGCCGTCGACAGGGGACAATAAGCACAGATACGCAGTATTTT. The encoded protein is CASTGRRQGTISTDTQYF.

This rearrangement joins TRBV6-6 to TRBJ1-2; 7 bases align to TRBD1. CDR3 size: 14 residues. CDR1 and CDR2 from the germline V gene are MNHNY and SVGAGI (reference sequence). The junction had 5 bases not matched to a gene; V was cut back by 0 bases and J by 7 bases. The DNA of the CDR3 is TGTGCCAGCAGTTACTCGGAGGGGGCAGGTGGCTACACCTTC. Its translation: CASSYSEGAGGYTF.

This clone was counted at least ten times. The chain recombines TRBV19 with TRBJ1-5, with 8 nucleotides matching TRBD1. V dropped 5 bases and J dropped 2; count of bases not matched to a gene: 8. CDR1 and CDR2 from the germline V gene are LNHDA and SQIVND (reference sequence). This CDR3 comprises 16 residues. The CDR3: CASSFSPTGGNQPQHF. The CDR3 bases are TGTGCCAGTAGTTTCTCGCCGACAGGGGGCAATCAGCCCCAGCATTTT.

The chain couples TRBV11-2 to TRBJ2-1; 16 nucleotides match TRBD2. The length of the CDR3 is 18 residues. V lost 6 bases to trimming and J lost 9 bases; unmatched junction nucleotides: 14. In germline, CDR1 is SGHAT, CDR2 FQNNGV. This CDR3 is CASSPGLAGGPVLLEQFF. The CDR3 DNA sequence: TGTGCCAGCAGTCCGGGACTAGCGGGAGGGCCGGTTCTTCTTGAGCAGTTCTTC.

The genes are TRBV9 and TRBJ1-1; the D is unclear. V was clipped by 4 bases and J by 3 bases, with 10 bases between them. This CDR3 has 13 amino acids. Germline assignment: CDR1 SGDLS and CDR2 YYNGEE. CDR3 nucleotides: TGTGCCAGCAGCCGTCGGGAAGACACTGAAGCTTTCTTT. It is translated as CASSRREDTEAFF.

CDR3 in DNA: TGTGCCAGCAGTTTTGGAGCGACCTATGGCTACACCTTC. This gives the protein CASSFGATYGYTF. This rearrangement joins TRBV12-3 or TRBV12-4 to TRBJ1-2; D ambiguous. The CDR3 sequence is 13 residues long. Trimming took off 3 bases at V and 4 bases at J, with 9 bases between the two ends.

The chain joins TRBV7-8 to TRBJ1-3; 8 positions match TRBD1. The CDR3 is 16 amino acids. CDR1 is SGHVS and CDR2 is FQNEAQ in the germline V gene. V trimming: 7 bases; J trimming: 4 bases; junction bases outside the gene matches: 12. CDR3 sequence: CASTPSGGQVGNTIYF. CDR3 DNA: TGTGCCAGCACCCCCTCGGGGGGACAGGTCGGAAACACCATATATTTT.

The chain combines TRBV3-1 (or the pseudogene TRBV3-2) with TRBJ1-5; 8 bases are a match to TRBD1. The CDR3 spans 14 residues. Germline CDR1 and CDR2: LGHDT and YNNKEL (reference sequence). The V segment lost 1 base and the J segment 4 bases; nucleotides outside the gene matches: 0. Here the CDR3 reads CASSQGTGNQPQHF. DNA of the CDR3: TGTGCCAGCAGCCAAGGGACAGGGAATCAGCCCCAGCATTTT.

V gene TRBV27 combines with J gene TRBJ1-2, with unresolved D. V lost 3 bases and J lost 4, with 18 bases in between. The CDR3 length is 16 residues. Germline V gene lookup returns CDR1 MNHEY and CDR2 SMNVEV (reference sequence). CDR3 DNA sequence: TGTGCCAGCAGTTTCCAACTCCACACTACTGGCTATGGCTACACCTTC. The encoded protein is CASSFQLHTTGYGYTF.

The chain recombines TRBV9 with TRBJ1-1, with 11 positions matching TRBD1. Germline CDR1 and CDR2: SGDLS and YYNGEE. The trim removed 3 bases at V and 4 bases at J, leaving 11 bases unmatched. The CDR3 sequence is 17 residues long. As DNA, the CDR3 is TGTGCCAGCAGCGCCAATCGGGACAGGGGGGGAGGCACTGAAGCTTTCTTT. Its protein product is CASSANRDRGGGTEAFF. Full variable domain (remainder filled in from reference TRBV9 and TRBJ1-1): DSGVTQTPKHLITATGQRVTLRCSPRSGDLSVYWYQQSLDQGLQFLIQYYNGEERAKGNILERFSAQQFPDLHSELNLSSLELGDSALYFCASSANRDRGGGTEAFFGQGTRLTVV.

V gene TRBV27 combines with J gene TRBJ1-1; TRBD1 agrees at 7 bases. V shed 5 bases and J 6 bases; nucleotides not matched to a gene: 6. Germline V gives CDR1 MNHEY, CDR2 SMNVEV (reference sequence). The CDR3 has 13 amino acids. For the CDR3, the DNA is TGTGCCAGCAGTAGAAGACAGGGATCTGAAGCTTTCTTT. Translating it yields CASSRRQGSEAFF.

V gene TRBV6-5 combines with J gene TRBJ2-4; 9 nucleotides match TRBD1. J lost 6 bases, V lost 7 bases, and 10 bases had no gene match. Germline V gives CDR1 MNHEY, CDR2 SVGAGI. The CDR3 runs to 15 residues. The CDR3 here is CASNLRQGGTNIQYF. In DNA form, the CDR3 reads TGTGCCAGCAACCTAAGACAGGGGGGTACAAACATTCAGTACTTC.

A few counts support this clone. The gene calls are TRBV9 and TRBJ2-3, with D possibly matching TRBD2 (5 bases). The V end was cut by 0 bases, the J end by 3 bases, with 11 bases between. CDR1 SGDLS and CDR2 YYNGEE come from the germline V gene. CDR3 length: 15 residues. The CDR3 DNA reads TGTGCCAGCAGCGTAGTGGGTAGCGAGACAGATACGCAGTATTTT. It is translated as CASSVVGSETDTQYF.

The rearrangement joins TRBV19 to TRBJ1-2, with a possible D match to TRBD1 (6 bases). This CDR3 region has 13 residues. The V gene lost 5 bases and the J gene lost 5 bases, with 12 bases spanning the gap. Germline V CDR1 and CDR2: LNHDA, SQIVND (reference sequence). The DNA for the CDR3 is TGTGCCAGTAGTGTACAGGGTAATTATGGCTACACCTTC. This encodes CASSVQGNYGYTF.

The table lists this clone with many counts. This rearrangement joins TRBV7-9 to TRBJ1-3; the D gene is possibly TRBD1 (5 bases). This CDR3 is 14 amino acids long. Germline CDR1 SEHNR, CDR2 FQNEAQ (reference sequence). The ends were cut back, 5 bases at V and 4 bases at J, with 12 bases in the middle. Here the CDR3 DNA reads TGTGCCAGCAGCCCACAGGTGGGAGGAAACACCATATATTTT. Its translation is CASSPQVGGNTIYF.

The chain has TRBV21-1 and TRBJ1-1; TRBD1 is the table's D call, not checked against the DNA. TRBV21-1 is noted as a pseudogene. The CDR3 length is 16 residues. The CDR3 reads CASSAFRDGRCTEAFF. The CDR3 DNA sequence: TGTGCCAGCAGCGCCTTTAGAGATGGGCGCTGCACTGAAGCTTTCTTT.

The gene calls are TRBV7-3 and TRBJ2-7, with 10 nucleotides matching TRBD1. Germline V CDR1 and CDR2: SGHTA, FQGTGA. The CDR3 is 13 amino acids. V was clipped by 5 bases and J by 3 bases; unmatched bases: 1. The CDR3 DNA reads TGTGCCAGCAGCCGGGACAGGGGCTACGAGCAGTACTTC. Translating gives CASSRDRGYEQYF.

The chain combines TRBV11-2 with TRBJ1-6, with TRBD1 matching 9 bases. This CDR3 region has 16 residues. Germline V CDR1 and CDR2: SGHAT, FQNNGV. V was pared by 1 base and J by 7 bases, with 5 bases of the junction left unmatched. The CDR3 protein is CASSLVAGTGNSPLHF. Here the CDR3 DNA reads TGTGCCAGCAGCTTAGTAGCGGGGACAGGGAATTCACCCCTCCACTTT.

The chain employs TRBV19 and TRBJ2-5; TRBD2 is a possible D gene (6 bases). CDR1 is LNHDA and CDR2 is SQIVND in the germline V gene (reference sequence). The CDR3 runs to 13 residues. Between the trimmed V and J ends, which lost 4 bases and 3 bases, there was a span of 9 bases. The CDR3 region is CASSNSGEETQYF. CDR3 nucleotides: TGTGCCAGTAGTAATAGCGGAGAAGAGACCCAGTACTTC.

This clone came up a few times. The chain links TRBV30 to TRBJ1-6, with unresolved D. In germline, CDR1 is GTSNPN, CDR2 SVGIG (reference sequence). CDR3 length equals 17 residues. Trimming took off 3 bases at V and 0 bases at J, with 15 bases between the two ends. Here the CDR3 reads CAWSALRRSSYNSPLHF. The CDR3 coding sequence is TGTGCCTGGAGCGCCCTCCGACGGAGCTCCTATAATTCACCCCTCCACTTT. Drawing the rest from reference TRBV30 and TRBJ1-6, the complete variable domain is SQTIHQWPATLVQPVGSPLSLECTVEGTSNPNLYWYRQAAGRGLQLLFYSVGIGQISSEVPQNLSASRPQDRQFILSSKKLLLSDSGFYLCAWSALRRSSYNSPLHFGNGTRLTVT.

This clone was observed a single time. The chain employs TRBV5-5 and TRBJ2-2, with a weak D call TRBD1 (6 bases). The V gene lost 0 bases and the J gene lost 4 bases, with 10 bases spanning the gap. This CDR3 is built from 15 residues. Germline values: CDR1 SGHKS, CDR2 YYEKEE (reference sequence). The CDR3 loop is CASSLEIRGTGELFF. The CDR3 coding sequence is TGTGCCAGCAGCTTGGAGATCAGGGGCACCGGGGAGCTGTTTTTT.

The CDR3 region has the DNA TGTGCCAGCGGAGGGACTAGCGGAGTCTACAATGAGCAGTTCTTC. This sequence encodes CASGGTSGVYNEQFF. The gene calls are TRBV2 and TRBJ2-1; 11 bases align to TRBD2. Germline V CDR1 and CDR2: SNHLY, FYNNEI. J gave up 3 bases and V 8 bases, and 6 bases lay outside the gene matches. This CDR3 contains 15 residues.

The chain carries TRBV6-2 or TRBV6-3 and TRBJ1-2; 7 bases are shared with TRBD1. CDR3 length equals 15 residues. Germline V gives CDR1 MNHEY, CDR2 SVGEGT. J lost 5 bases, V lost 2 bases, and 8 bases had no gene match. DNA of the CDR3: TGTGCCAGCAGTTACGGGGACAGCAACTCGTATGGCTACACCTTC. It codes for CASSYGDSNSYGYTF.

With regard to this clone: Within the sample, other DNA sequences also encode this same CDR3. V usage is TRBV19 and J usage is TRBJ1-2; 12 bases are a match to TRBD1. The V gene end was trimmed by 5 bases and the J gene end by 7 bases; junction bases not matched to a gene: 5. Germline V lookup: CDR1 LNHDA, CDR2 SQIVND (reference sequence). CDR3 size: 14 residues. Written as DNA, the CDR3 is TGTGCCAGTAGTCCGGGACAGGGGGCGGGTGGCTACACCTTC. Translating gives CASSPGQGAGGYTF.

This clone was recorded once. The chain employs TRBV9 and TRBJ2-5, with a weak D call TRBD1 (6 bases). CDR3 length: 15 residues. Per the germline V gene, CDR1 is SGDLS and CDR2 is YYNGEE. V shed 3 bases and J shed 0 bases, with 12 bases lying between them. The CDR3 nucleotides read TGTGCCAGCAGCGGTACAGGGCGAAACCAAGAGACCCAGTACTTC. It translates to CASSGTGRNQETQYF. Supplemented by reference TRBV9 and TRBJ2-5, the full variable domain reads DSGVTQTPKHLITATGQRVTLRCSPRSGDLSVYWYQQSLDQGLQFLIQYYNGEERAKGNILERFSAQQFPDLHSELNLSSLELGDSALYFCASSGTGRNQETQYFGPGTRLLVL.

In its sample, this clone was seen a few times. The genes are TRBV3-1 (or the pseudogene TRBV3-2) and TRBJ1-6, with 7 bases matching TRBD1. The CDR3 extends over 15 amino acids. V shed 4 bases, J shed 3 bases, and the junction held 3 bases outside the gene matches. Germline lookup yields CDR1 LGHDT and CDR2 YNNKEL (reference sequence). CDR3 nucleotides: TGTGCCAGCAGCCTCGGGACAGTCTATAATTCACCCCTCCACTTT. Encoded protein: CASSLGTVYNSPLHF.

The rearrangement links TRBV9 to TRBJ1-2, with TRBD1 identical over 9 bases. Germline V gene lookup returns CDR1 SGDLS and CDR2 YYNGEE. The CDR3 consists of 15 residues. After removal of 4 bases from V and 7 bases from J, the junction contained 11 bases not matched to a gene. In nucleotides, the CDR3 is TGTGCCAGCAGCCTTCCGGGACAGGGAATAAGTGGCTACACCTTC. Its translation: CASSLPGQGISGYTF. The variable domain in full, with the rest retrieved from reference TRBV9 and TRBJ1-2, is DSGVTQTPKHLITATGQRVTLRCSPRSGDLSVYWYQQSLDQGLQFLIQYYNGEERAKGNILERFSAQQFPDLHSELNLSSLELGDSALYFCASSLPGQGISGYTFGSGTRLTVV.

CDR3 amino acids: CASSEGPGRYEQYV. DNA for the CDR3: TGTGCCAGCAGTGAAGGGCCGGGTCGGTACGAGCAGTACGTC. The chain carries TRBV2 and TRBJ2-7, with D unresolved. Between the trimmed V and J ends, which lost 1 base and 4 bases, there was a span of 11 bases. The CDR3 sequence is 14 residues long. Germline lookup yields CDR1 SNHLY and CDR2 FYNNEI.